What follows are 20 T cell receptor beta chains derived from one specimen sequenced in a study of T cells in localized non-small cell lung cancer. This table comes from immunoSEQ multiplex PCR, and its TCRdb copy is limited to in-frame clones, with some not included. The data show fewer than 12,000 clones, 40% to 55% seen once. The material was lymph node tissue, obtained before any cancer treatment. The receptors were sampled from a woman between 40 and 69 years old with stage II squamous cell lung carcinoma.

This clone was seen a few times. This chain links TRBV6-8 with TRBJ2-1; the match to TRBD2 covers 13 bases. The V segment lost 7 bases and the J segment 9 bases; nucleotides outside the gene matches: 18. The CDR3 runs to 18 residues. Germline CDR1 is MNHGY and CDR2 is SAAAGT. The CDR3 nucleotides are TGTGCCAGCACCCCAAGGAAACTAGCGGGAGGGAAAGGTATTGAGCAGTTCTTC. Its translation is CASTPRKLAGGKGIEQFF.

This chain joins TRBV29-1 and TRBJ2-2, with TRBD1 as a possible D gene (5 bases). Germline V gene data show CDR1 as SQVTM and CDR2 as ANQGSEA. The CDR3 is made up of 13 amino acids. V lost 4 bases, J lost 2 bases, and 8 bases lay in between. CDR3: CSVAGINTGELFF. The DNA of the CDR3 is TGCAGCGTTGCAGGGATCAACACCGGGGAGCTGTTTTTT.

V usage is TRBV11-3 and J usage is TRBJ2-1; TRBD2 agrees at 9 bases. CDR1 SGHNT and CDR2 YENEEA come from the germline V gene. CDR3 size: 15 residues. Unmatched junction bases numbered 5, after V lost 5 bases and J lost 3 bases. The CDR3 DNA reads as TGTGCCAGCAGCCAGGGACTAGCTGTCTACAATGAGCAGTTCTTC. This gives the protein CASSQGLAVYNEQFF.

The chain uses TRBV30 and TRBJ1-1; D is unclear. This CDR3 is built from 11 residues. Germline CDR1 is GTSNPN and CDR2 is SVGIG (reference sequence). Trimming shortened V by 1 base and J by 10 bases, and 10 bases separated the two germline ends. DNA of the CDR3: TGTGCCTGGAGTGGAGCCTTGGGAGCTTTCTTT. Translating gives CAWSGALGAFF.

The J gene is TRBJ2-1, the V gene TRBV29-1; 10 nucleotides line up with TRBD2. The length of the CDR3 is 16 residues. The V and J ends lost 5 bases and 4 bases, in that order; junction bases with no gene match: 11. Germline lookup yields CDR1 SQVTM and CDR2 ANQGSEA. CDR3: CSVSYLSSGGYNEQFF. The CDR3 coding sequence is TGCAGCGTTAGTTATCTCTCTAGCGGGGGTTACAATGAGCAGTTCTTC.

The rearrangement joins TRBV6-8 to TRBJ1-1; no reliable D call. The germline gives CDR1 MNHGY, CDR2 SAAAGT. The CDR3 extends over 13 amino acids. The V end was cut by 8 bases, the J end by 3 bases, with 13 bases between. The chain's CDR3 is CASWSIRDTEAFF. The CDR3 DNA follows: TGTGCCAGCTGGAGTATAAGGGACACTGAAGCTTTCTTT.

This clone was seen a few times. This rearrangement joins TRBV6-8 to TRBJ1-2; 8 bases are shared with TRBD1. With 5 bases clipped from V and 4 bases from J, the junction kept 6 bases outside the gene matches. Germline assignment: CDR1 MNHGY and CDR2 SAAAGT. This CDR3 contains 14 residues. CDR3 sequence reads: CASSPPGQVYGYTF. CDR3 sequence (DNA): TGTGCCAGCAGTCCCCCGGGACAGGTCTATGGCTACACCTTC.

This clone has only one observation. This chain's CDR3 is CASSLDSSGNTIYF. The CDR3 nucleotides are TGCGCCAGCAGCTTGGACAGCTCTGGAAACACCATATATTTT. The rearrangement links TRBV5-1 to TRBJ1-3; D is unresolved. V lost 0 bases, J lost 0 bases, and 4 bases lay in between. Germline CDR1 SGHRS, CDR2 YFSETQ. This CDR3 spans 14 amino acids.

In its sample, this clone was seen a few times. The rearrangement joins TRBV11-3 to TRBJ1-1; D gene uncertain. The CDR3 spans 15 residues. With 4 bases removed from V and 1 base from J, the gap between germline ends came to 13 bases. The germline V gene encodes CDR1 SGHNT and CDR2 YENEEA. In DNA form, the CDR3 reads TGTGCCAGCAGCTCCGTTGGGCTGGGGAACACTGAAGCTTTCTTT. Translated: CASSSVGLGNTEAFF.

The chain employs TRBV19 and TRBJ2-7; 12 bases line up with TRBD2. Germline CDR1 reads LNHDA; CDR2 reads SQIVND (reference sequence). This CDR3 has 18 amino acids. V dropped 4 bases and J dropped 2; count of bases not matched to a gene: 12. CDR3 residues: CASSTFAGSSGRAYEQYF. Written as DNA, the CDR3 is TGTGCCAGTAGTACTTTCGCCGGGTCTAGCGGGAGGGCCTACGAGCAGTACTTC.

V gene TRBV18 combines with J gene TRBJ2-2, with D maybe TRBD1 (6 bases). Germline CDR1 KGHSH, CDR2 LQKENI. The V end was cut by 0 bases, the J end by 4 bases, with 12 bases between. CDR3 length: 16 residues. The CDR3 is CASSPPPGAPTGELFF. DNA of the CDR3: TGTGCCAGCTCACCACCGCCAGGGGCCCCCACCGGGGAGCTGTTTTTT.

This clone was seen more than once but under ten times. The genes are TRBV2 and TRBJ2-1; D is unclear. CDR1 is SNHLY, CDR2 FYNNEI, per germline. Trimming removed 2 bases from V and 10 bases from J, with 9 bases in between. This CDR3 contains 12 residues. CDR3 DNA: TGTGCCAGCAGTGAATTTGGTGAAGAGCAGTTCTTC. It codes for CASSEFGEEQFF.

CDR3 amino acids: CASGLVGETQYF. CDR3 coding DNA: TGTGCTAGTGGTTTGGTAGGGGAGACCCAGTACTTC. The rearrangement links TRBV12-5 to TRBJ2-5; D unresolved. Trimming pared 0 bases from V and 5 bases from J, leaving 4 bases between. The CDR3 is made up of 12 amino acids. Germline CDR1 and CDR2: LGHNT and FRNRAP.

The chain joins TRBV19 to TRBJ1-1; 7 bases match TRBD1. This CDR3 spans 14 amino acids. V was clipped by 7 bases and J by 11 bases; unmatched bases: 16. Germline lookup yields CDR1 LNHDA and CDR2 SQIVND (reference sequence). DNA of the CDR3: TGTGCCAGTACCCCGACAGGGACAGAGCGGTTTGCTTTCTTT. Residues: CASTPTGTERFAFF.

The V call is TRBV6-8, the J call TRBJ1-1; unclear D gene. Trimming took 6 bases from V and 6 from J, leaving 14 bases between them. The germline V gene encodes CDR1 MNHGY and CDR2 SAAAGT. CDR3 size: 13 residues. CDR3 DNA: TGTGCCAGCAGCCGAGCCTCTAGCGCTGAAGCTTTCTTT. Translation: CASSRASSAEAFF.

In DNA form, the CDR3 reads TGTGCCAGCACCCTAAGACAGGGTCCTTGGGCTTTCTTT. Protein sequence: CASTLRQGPWAFF. The J gene is TRBJ1-1, the V gene TRBV6-8; 7 nucleotides align to TRBD1. With V trimmed by 7 bases and J by 11 bases, 13 bases remained unmatched. This CDR3 region has 13 residues. The germline gives CDR1 MNHGY, CDR2 SAAAGT.

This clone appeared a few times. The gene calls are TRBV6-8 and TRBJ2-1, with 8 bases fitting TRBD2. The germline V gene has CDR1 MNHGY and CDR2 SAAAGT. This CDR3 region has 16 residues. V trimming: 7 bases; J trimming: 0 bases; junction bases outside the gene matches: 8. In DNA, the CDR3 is TGTGCCAGCATGAAAATAGCGGGGAGCTCCTACAATGAGCAGTTCTTC. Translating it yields CASMKIAGSSYNEQFF.

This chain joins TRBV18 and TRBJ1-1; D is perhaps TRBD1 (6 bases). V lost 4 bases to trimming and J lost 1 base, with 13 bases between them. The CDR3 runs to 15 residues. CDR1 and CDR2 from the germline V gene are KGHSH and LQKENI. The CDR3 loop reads CASSHRRQANTEAFF. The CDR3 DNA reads TGTGCCAGCTCACATAGAAGACAGGCGAACACTGAAGCTTTCTTT.

The CDR3 DNA is TGTGCCAGCAGTTACCCCGGACAGGCGTTGAACACTGAAGCTTTCTTT. Protein product: CASSYPGQALNTEAFF. This rearrangement joins TRBV6-8 to TRBJ1-1; 7 nucleotides agree with TRBD1. The J segment lost 0 bases and the V segment lost 2 bases, leaving 6 bases of the junction unmatched. Looked up from germline, CDR1 is MNHGY and CDR2 is SAAAGT. The CDR3 has 16 amino acids.

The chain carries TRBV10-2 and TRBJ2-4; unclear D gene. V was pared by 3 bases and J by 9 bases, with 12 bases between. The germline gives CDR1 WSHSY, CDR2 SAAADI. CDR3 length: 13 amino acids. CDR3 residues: CASSEVGLGIQYF. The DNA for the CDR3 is TGCGCCAGCAGTGAAGTAGGGTTGGGCATTCAGTACTTC.